This T cell receptor beta chain stems from a study of blood T cell repertoires in COVID-19. The table came from immunoSEQ multiplex PCR; TCRdb's copy has only in-frame clones and leaves some out. The sample has 120,000 to 150,000 clones; roughly 88% are singletons. The CDR3 covers 16 residues. Germline values: CDR1 LGHNA, CDR2 YNFKEQ. V gave up 0 bases and J gave up 3 bases; unmatched junction bases: 6. Sequenced sample: PBMCs or T cells enriched from blood (not recorded which). The sequence derives from a woman aged 25 to 39 with acute COVID-19. The rearrangement joins TRBV4-2 to TRBJ2-7, with 9 positions matching TRBD2. The CDR3 is CASSQETSGEDYEQYF. CDR3 nucleotide sequence: TGTGCCAGCAGCCAAGAGACTAGCGGAGAGGACTACGAGCAGTACTTC.